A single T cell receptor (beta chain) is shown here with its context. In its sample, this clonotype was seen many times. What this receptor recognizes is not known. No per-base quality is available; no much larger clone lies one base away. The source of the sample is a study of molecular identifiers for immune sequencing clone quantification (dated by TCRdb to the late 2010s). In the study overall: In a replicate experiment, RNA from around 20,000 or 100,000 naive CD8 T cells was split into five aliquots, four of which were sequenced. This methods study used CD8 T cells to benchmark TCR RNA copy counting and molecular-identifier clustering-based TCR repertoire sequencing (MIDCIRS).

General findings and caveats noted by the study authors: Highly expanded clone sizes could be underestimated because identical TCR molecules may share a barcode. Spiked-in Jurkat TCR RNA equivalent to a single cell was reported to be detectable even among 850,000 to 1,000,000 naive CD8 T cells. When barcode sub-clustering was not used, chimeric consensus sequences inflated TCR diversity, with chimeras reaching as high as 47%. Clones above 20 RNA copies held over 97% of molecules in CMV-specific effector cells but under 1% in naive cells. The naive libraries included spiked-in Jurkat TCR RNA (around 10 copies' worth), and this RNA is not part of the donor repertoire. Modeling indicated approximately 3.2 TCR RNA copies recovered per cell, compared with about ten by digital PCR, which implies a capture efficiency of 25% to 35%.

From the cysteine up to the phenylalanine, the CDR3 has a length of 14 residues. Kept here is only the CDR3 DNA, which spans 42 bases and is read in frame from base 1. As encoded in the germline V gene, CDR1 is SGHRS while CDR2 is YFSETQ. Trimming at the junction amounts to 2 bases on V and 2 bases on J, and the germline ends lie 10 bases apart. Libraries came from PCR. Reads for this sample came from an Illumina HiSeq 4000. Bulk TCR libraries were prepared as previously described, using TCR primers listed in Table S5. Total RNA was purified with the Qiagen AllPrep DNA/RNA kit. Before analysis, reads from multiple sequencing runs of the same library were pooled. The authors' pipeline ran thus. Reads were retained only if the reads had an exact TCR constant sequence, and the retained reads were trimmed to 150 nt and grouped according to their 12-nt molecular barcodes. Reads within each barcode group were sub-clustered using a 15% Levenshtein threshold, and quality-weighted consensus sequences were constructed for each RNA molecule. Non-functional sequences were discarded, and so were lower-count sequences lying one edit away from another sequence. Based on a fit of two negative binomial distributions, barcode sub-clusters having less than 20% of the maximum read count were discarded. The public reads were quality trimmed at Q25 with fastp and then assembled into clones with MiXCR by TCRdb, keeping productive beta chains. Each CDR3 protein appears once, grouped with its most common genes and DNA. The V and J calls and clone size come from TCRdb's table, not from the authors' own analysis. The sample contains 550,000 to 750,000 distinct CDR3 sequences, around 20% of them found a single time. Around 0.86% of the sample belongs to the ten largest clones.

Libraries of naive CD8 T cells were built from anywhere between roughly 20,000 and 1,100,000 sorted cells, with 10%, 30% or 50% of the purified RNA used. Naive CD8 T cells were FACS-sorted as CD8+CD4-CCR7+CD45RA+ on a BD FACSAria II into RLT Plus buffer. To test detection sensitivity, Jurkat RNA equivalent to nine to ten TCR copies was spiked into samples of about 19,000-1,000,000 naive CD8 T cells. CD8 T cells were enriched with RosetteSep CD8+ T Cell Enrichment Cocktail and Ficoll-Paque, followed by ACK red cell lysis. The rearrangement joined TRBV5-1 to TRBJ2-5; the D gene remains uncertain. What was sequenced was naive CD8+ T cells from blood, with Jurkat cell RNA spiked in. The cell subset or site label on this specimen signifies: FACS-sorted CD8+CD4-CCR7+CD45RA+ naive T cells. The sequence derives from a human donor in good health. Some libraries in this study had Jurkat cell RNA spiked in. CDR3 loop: CASSFLLQQETQYF. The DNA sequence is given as TGCGCCAGCAGCTTTTTATTGCAGCAAGAGACCCAGTACTTC.